The 9 T cell receptor beta chains reported below all come from one sample, sequenced in a study of blood T cell repertoires in COVID-19. The protocol was immunoSEQ multiplex PCR, while the TCRdb copy is restricted to in-frame clones and leaves out a portion. This sample carries roughly 120,000 clones, roughly 81% of them seen once, and the ten largest clones take less than 3.5%. The specimen was peripheral blood. The receptors here all came from a man between 35 and 55 years old with acute or convalescent COVID-19.

In nucleotides, the CDR3 is TGCGCCAGCAGCTGGGACAGGGAAGCTGAGCAGTTCTTC. As protein: CASSWDREAEQFF. The chain has TRBV5-1 and TRBJ2-1, with 9 bases lining up with TRBD1. V lost 3 bases to trimming and J lost 9 bases; unmatched junction nucleotides: 4. In germline, CDR1 is SGHRS, CDR2 YFSETQ. The CDR3 length is 13 residues. The whole variable domain, filled in from reference TRBV5-1 and TRBJ2-1, reads KAGVTQTPRYLIKTRGQQVTLSCSPISGHRSVSWYQQTPGQGLQFLFEYFSETQRNKGNFPGRFSGRQFSNSRSEMNVSTLELGDSALYLCASSWDREAEQFFGPGTRLTVL.

The V and J genes are TRBV4-1 and TRBJ2-7; TRBD2 matches 10 bases. Germline V lookup: CDR1 MGHRA, CDR2 YSYEKL. J was trimmed by 1 base and V by 5 bases; bases with no gene match: 5. The CDR3 sequence is 15 residues long. The DNA of the CDR3 is TGCGCCAGCAGCTCGGTAGCGGGGGGTTCCTACGAGCAGTACTTC. This translates into CASSSVAGGSYEQYF.

V and J are TRBV24-1 and TRBJ1-5, with 8 bases fitting TRBD1. V lost 0 bases, J lost 5 bases, and 11 bases stayed unmatched. Germline CDR1 reads KGHDR; CDR2 reads SFDVKD. This CDR3 is 18 amino acids long. The CDR3 sequence: CATSDLAGQEFPDQPQHF. The CDR3 nucleotides read TGTGCCACCAGTGATTTGGCGGGACAGGAGTTTCCGGATCAGCCCCAGCATTTT.

The chain uses TRBV6-2 or TRBV6-3 and TRBJ1-6; unclear D gene. The germline V gene has CDR1 MNHEY and CDR2 SVGEGT. This CDR3 is 13 amino acids long. V shed 4 bases and J shed 12 bases, with 13 bases lying between them. The CDR3 DNA reads TGTGCCAGCAGTTCCGGGAGCGTAGGACCCCTCCACTTT. This sequence encodes CASSSGSVGPLHF.

V is TRBV5-1 and J is TRBJ1-6, with D perhaps TRBD1 (6 bases). V was trimmed by 5 bases and J by 2 bases, leaving 14 bases between them. In germline, CDR1 is SGHRS, CDR2 YFSETQ. CDR3 length: 16 residues. In nucleotides, the CDR3 is TGCGCCAGCAGAGACGAGACAGGCCCCTATAATTCACCCCTCCACTTT. Amino acids: CASRDETGPYNSPLHF.

This clone appeared a single time. The rearrangement links TRBV30 to TRBJ1-2; 8 bases fit TRBD1. Germline CDR1 is GTSNPN and CDR2 is SVGIG (reference sequence). This CDR3 spans 16 amino acids. V dropped 4 bases and J dropped 4; count of bases not matched to a gene: 14. CDR3 in amino acids: CAWTTRQGKRIYGYTF. The CDR3 DNA is TGTGCCTGGACCACCCGACAGGGGAAAAGGATCTATGGCTACACCTTC.

CDR3 residues: CASSLGTGTPNSPLHF. CDR3 in DNA: TGTGCCAGCAGCTTAGGGACAGGGACTCCCAATTCACCCCTCCACTTT. The chain uses TRBV7-9 and TRBJ1-6; 8 positions match TRBD1. Germline lookup yields CDR1 SEHNR and CDR2 FQNEAQ (reference sequence). The CDR3 length is 16 residues. V gave up 1 base and J gave up 7 bases; unmatched junction bases: 6.

J is TRBJ1-6 and V is TRBV13, with D possibly being TRBD1 (6 bases). V was shortened by 3 bases and J by 0 bases, with 15 bases between the two germline ends. This CDR3 spans 18 amino acids. Per germline, CDR1 PRHDT and CDR2 FYEKMQ (reference sequence). CDR3: CASSLAGGAGSYNSPLHF. DNA of the CDR3: TGTGCCAGCAGCTTGGCGGGGGGCGCGGGCTCCTATAATTCACCCCTCCACTTT.

V usage is TRBV4-2 and J usage is TRBJ1-2, with 9 bases identical to TRBD1. The ends lost 0 bases at V and 3 bases at J; junction bases unmatched: 5. Germline CDR1 is LGHNA and CDR2 is YNFKEQ. The CDR3 is 16 amino acids. DNA of the CDR3: TGTGCCAGCAGCCAAGATCGGCGGACAGGGGACTATGGCTACACCTTC. This gives the protein CASSQDRRTGDYGYTF.